One sample yielded the 16 T cell receptor beta chains listed below, sequenced in a study of cytomegalovirus exposure and HLA in healthy donors. Assay used: immunoSEQ multiplex PCR; TCRdb lists only in-frame clones, some missing. The sample has around 130,000 clones; nearly 90% are singletons. The sequenced material came from PBMCs. The receptor set was obtained from a man aged 25-45 years in good health and CMV-seronegative.

The CDR3 spells CASRGPPRGETQYF. CDR3 DNA: TGTGCCAGCAGAGGTCCCCCACGGGGAGAGACCCAGTACTTC. This chain connects TRBV25-1 to TRBJ2-5; weak D call: TRBD2 (5 bases). Per the germline V gene, CDR1 is MGHDK and CDR2 is SYGVNS. With 6 bases removed from V and 4 bases from J, the gap between germline ends came to 15 bases. The CDR3 covers 14 residues.

The chain employs TRBV5-4 and TRBJ1-3; D might be TRBD1 (5 bases). Per germline, CDR1 SGHNT and CDR2 YYREEE (reference sequence). The CDR3 runs 14 residues. V was pared by 1 base and J by 2 bases, with 7 bases between. This CDR3 is CASSLRGAGNTIYF. Written as DNA, the CDR3 is TGTGCCAGCAGCTTGCGGGGGGCTGGAAACACCATATATTTT.

This clone was observed once. The chain has TRBV5-6 and TRBJ2-2; 8 positions match TRBD1. The CDR3 runs 13 residues. Germline trimming cut 5 bases from V and 4 bases from J; bases unmatched to any gene: 1. Germline CDR1 SGHDT, CDR2 YYEEEE. The CDR3 DNA sequence: TGTGCCAGCAGGGGACAGGTCACCGGGGAGCTGTTTTTT. As protein: CASRGQVTGELFF.

With respect to this clone: Other nucleotide sequences from this sample produce the same CDR3. This sequence joins TRBV5-1 and TRBJ2-1, with 13 bases identical to TRBD2. Germline V gene sequence: CDR1 SGHRS, CDR2 YFSETQ. This CDR3 is built from 16 residues. The trim removed 0 bases at V and 4 bases at J, leaving 1 base unmatched. The CDR3 sequence: CASSLVLAGGYNEQFF. CDR3 bases: TGCGCCAGCAGCTTGGTACTAGCGGGGGGGTACAATGAGCAGTTCTTC.

On this clone itself: The junction differs from germline at one of its ends, possibly a read error. J is TRBJ1-2 and V is TRBV6-5, with a possible D match to TRBD1 (6 bases). The length of the CDR3 is 14 residues. The germline CDR1 and CDR2 sequences are MNHEY and SVGAGI. The DNA for the CDR3 is TGTGCCAGCAGTACTACAGCCTATGAAACAGGGTACTGCTTC. Its protein product is CASSTTAYETGYCF.

This rearrangement joins TRBV7-8 to TRBJ1-4; 10 positions match TRBD1. The ends lost 3 bases at V and 3 bases at J; junction bases unmatched: 4. The CDR3 has 16 residues. CDR1 is SGHVS, CDR2 FQNEAQ, per germline. In nucleotides, the CDR3 is TGTGCCAGCAGCTTGGGGACAGGGGTTCCTAATGAAAAACTGTTTTTT. Its translation is CASSLGTGVPNEKLFF.

V usage is TRBV7-3 and J usage is TRBJ2-6; weak D call: TRBD1 (5 bases). CDR3 length: 14 amino acids. The germline V gene has CDR1 SGHTA and CDR2 FQGTGA. V was shortened by 5 bases and J by 3 bases, with 8 bases between the two germline ends. CDR3 nucleotide sequence: TGTGCCAGCAGCCCCACAGGTGGGGCCAACGTCCTGACTTTC. Protein sequence: CASSPTGGANVLTF.

The chain has TRBV5-1 and TRBJ1-1, with TRBD1 identical over 11 bases. Trimming at V came to 3 bases and at J to 1 base, leaving 5 bases not matched to a gene. There are 16 residues in the CDR3. Germline V gene lookup returns CDR1 SGHRS and CDR2 YFSETQ. The DNA for the CDR3 is TGCGCCAGCAGCTCCGGGGACAGGGGGACGAACACTGAAGCTTTCTTT. Residues: CASSSGDRGTNTEAFF. Supplemented by reference TRBV5-1 and TRBJ1-1, the full variable domain reads KAGVTQTPRYLIKTRGQQVTLSCSPISGHRSVSWYQQTPGQGLQFLFEYFSETQRNKGNFPGRFSGRQFSNSRSEMNVSTLELGDSALYLCASSSGDRGTNTEAFFGQGTRLTVV.

The chain joins TRBV6-6 to TRBJ1-1; tentative D call: TRBD1 (5 bases). Germline V gene data show CDR1 as MNHNY and CDR2 as SVGAGI (reference sequence). V was shortened by 10 bases and J by 4 bases, with 13 bases between the two germline ends. The CDR3 extends over 12 amino acids. CDR3 amino acids: CATRGWGTEAFF. Here the CDR3 DNA reads TGTGCCACGCGGGGCTGGGGCACTGAAGCTTTCTTT.

This chain links TRBV2 with TRBJ2-3; 14 nucleotides match TRBD2. Trimming removed 5 bases from V and 0 bases from J; junction bases left unmatched: 7. The CDR3 length is 18 residues. CDR1 is SNHLY and CDR2 is FYNNEI in the germline V gene. This CDR3 is CASSYPTSGGGSTDTQYF. The CDR3 coding sequence is TGTGCCAGCAGTTACCCGACTAGCGGGGGGGGTAGCACAGATACGCAGTATTTT.

The genes are TRBV11-3 and TRBJ2-6; D call uncertain. Germline V gives CDR1 SGHNT, CDR2 YENEEA. The CDR3 runs to 15 residues. V was trimmed by 5 bases and J by 2 bases, leaving 10 bases between them. CDR3 region: CASSPGATGANVLTF. Here the CDR3 DNA reads TGTGCCAGCAGCCCAGGCGCAACTGGGGCCAACGTCCTGACTTTC.

The chain employs TRBV4-3 and TRBJ2-7, with TRBD2 matching 9 bases. Germline CDR1 LGHNA, CDR2 YSLEER. V shed 0 bases and J 6 bases; nucleotides not matched to a gene: 6. The CDR3 sequence is 15 residues long. In DNA, the CDR3 is TGCGCCAGCAGCCAAGATCCCAGCGGGGGGTTCGAGCAGTACTTC. Translating gives CASSQDPSGGFEQYF.

The chain couples TRBV7-2 to TRBJ2-7; D ambiguous. The CDR3 sequence is 16 residues long. The V and J ends lost 4 bases and 0 bases respectively, with 16 bases between them. Germline V gene lookup returns CDR1 SGHTA and CDR2 FQGNSA. The CDR3, as DNA: TGTGCCAGCAGCTCTACAATCAGCGCAAGCTCCTACGAGCAGTACTTC. It translates to CASSSTISASSYEQYF. Filled out from reference TRBV7-2 and TRBJ2-7, the complete variable domain reads GAGVSQSPSNKVTEKGKDVELRCDPISGHTALYWYRQSLGQGLEFLIYFQGNSAPDKSGLPSDRFSAERTGGSVSTLTIQRTQQEDSAVYLCASSSTISASSYEQYFGPGTRLTVT.

The table lists this clone with a count of one. The chain employs TRBV5-1 and TRBJ2-3; 10 bases are a match to TRBD2. V gave up 2 bases and J gave up 0 bases; unmatched junction bases: 6. The CDR3 is 17 residues long. Germline V gives CDR1 SGHRS, CDR2 YFSETQ. The CDR3, as DNA: TGCGCCAGCAGCTTCGCCAGCGGGGGGGCCAGCACAGATACGCAGTATTTT. It encodes CASSFASGGASTDTQYF.

The rearrangement links TRBV7-2 to TRBJ1-6; no firm D call. CDR1 is SGHTA, CDR2 FQGNSA, per germline. The CDR3 runs to 16 residues. V dropped 3 bases and J dropped 3 bases, with 12 bases sitting between them. CDR3 coding DNA: TGTGCCAGCAGCTTGGAGGGTTATGACTATAATTCACCCCTCCACTTT. This encodes CASSLEGYDYNSPLHF.

The chain uses TRBV6-6 and TRBJ2-2; 7 nucleotides match TRBD1. Losses at the gene ends were 4 bases for V and 4 bases for J; bases not matched to a gene: 9. Germline CDR1 and CDR2: MNHNY and SVGAGI (reference sequence). The CDR3 runs 16 residues. The CDR3 sequence: CASSFSGTEFTGELFF. CDR3 coding DNA: TGTGCCAGCAGTTTTTCCGGGACAGAGTTCACCGGGGAGCTGTTTTTT.